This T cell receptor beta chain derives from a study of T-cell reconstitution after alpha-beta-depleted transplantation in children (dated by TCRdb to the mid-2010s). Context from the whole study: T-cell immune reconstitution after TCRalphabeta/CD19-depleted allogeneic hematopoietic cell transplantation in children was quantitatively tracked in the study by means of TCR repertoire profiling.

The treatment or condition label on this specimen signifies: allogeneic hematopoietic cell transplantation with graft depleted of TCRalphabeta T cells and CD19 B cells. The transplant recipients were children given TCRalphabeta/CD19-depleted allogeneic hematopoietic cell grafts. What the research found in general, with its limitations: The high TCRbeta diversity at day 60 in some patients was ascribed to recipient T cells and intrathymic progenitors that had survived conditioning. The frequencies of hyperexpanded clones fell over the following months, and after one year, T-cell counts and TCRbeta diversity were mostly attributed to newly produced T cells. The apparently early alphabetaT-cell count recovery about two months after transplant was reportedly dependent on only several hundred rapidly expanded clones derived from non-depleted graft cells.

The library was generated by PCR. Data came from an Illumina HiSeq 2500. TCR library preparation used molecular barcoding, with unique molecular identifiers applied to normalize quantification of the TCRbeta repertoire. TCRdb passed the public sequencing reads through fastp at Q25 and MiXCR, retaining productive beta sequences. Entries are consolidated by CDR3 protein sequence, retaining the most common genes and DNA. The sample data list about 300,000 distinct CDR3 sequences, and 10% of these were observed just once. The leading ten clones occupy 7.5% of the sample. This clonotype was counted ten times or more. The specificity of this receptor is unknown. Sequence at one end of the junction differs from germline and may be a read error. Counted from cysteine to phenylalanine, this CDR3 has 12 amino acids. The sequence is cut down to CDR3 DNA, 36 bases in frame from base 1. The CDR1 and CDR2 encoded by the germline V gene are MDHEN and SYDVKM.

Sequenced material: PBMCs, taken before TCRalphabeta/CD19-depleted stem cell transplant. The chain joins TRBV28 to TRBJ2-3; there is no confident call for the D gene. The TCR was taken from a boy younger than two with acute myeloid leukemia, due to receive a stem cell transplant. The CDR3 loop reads CASSLLTDTQYF. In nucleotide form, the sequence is TGCGCCAGCAGCTTGCTCACAGATACGCAGTATTTT.